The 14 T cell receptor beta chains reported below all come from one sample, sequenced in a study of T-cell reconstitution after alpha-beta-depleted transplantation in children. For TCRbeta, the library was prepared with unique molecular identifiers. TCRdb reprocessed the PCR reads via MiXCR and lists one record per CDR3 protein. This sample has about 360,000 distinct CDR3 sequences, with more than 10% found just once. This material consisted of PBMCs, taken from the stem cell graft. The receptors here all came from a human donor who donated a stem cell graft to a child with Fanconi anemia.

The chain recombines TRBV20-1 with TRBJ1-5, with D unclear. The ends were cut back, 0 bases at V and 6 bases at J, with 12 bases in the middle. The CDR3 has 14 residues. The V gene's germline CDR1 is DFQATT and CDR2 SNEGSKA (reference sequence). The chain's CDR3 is CSARDHTKTQPQHF. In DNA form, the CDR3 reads TGCAGTGCTAGAGACCATACAAAAACTCAGCCCCAGCATTTT.

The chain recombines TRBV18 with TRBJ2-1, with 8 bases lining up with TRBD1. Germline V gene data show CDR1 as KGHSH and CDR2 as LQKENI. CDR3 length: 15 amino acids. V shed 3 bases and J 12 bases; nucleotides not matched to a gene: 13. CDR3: CASSPKAQGDVRQFF. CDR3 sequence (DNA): TGTGCCAGCTCACCCAAAGCACAGGGGGACGTTAGGCAGTTCTTC.

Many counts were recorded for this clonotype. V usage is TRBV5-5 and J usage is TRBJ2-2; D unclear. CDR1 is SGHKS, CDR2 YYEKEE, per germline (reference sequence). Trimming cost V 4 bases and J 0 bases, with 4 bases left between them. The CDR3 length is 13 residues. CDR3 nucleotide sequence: TGTGCCAGCAGCATCGCGAACACCGGGGAGCTGTTTTTT. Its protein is CASSIANTGELFF.

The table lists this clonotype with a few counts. The CDR3 loop is CASSLEVTGYGYTF. The CDR3 nucleotides read TGTGCCAGCAGCTTAGAGGTGACAGGCTATGGCTACACCTTC. This chain joins TRBV7-2 and TRBJ1-2; maybe TRBD1 (6 bases). V lost 1 base, J lost 4 bases, and 10 bases lay in between. The germline V gene encodes CDR1 SGHTA and CDR2 FQGNSA. The CDR3 runs 14 residues.

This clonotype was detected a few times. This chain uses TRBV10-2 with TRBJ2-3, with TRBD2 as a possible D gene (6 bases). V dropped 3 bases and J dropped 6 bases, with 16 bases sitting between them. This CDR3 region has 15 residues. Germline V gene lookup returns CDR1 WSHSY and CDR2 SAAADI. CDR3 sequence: CASSERGTKRDTQYF. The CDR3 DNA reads TGCGCCAGCAGTGAACGGGGGACCAAAAGGGATACGCAGTATTTT.

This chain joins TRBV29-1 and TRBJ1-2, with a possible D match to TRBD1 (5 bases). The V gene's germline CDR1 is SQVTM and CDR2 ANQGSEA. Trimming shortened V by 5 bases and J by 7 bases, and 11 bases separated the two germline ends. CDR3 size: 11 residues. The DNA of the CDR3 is TGCAGCGTTCAGGGATCGCGTGGCTACACCTTC. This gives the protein CSVQGSRGYTF.

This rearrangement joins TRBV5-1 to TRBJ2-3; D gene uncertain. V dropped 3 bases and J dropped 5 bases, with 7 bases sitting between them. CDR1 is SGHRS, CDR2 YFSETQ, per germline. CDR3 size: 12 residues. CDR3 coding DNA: TGCGCCAGCAGCTCAACCAAAGATACGCAGTATTTT. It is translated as CASSSTKDTQYF.

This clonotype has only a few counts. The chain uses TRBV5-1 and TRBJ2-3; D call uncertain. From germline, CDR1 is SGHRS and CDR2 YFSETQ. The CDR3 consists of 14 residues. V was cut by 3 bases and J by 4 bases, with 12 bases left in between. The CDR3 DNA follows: TGCGCCAGCAGCTCTGGGCCATCCCCAGATACGCAGTATTTT. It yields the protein CASSSGPSPDTQYF.

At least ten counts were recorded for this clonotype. CDR3 in DNA: TGTGCCAGCAGCTTAAGGACCAGCACTGAAGCTTTCTTT. Translated: CASSLRTSTEAFF. The V call is TRBV7-2, the J call TRBJ1-1; D ambiguous. CDR1 is SGHTA, CDR2 FQGNSA, per germline. The V gene lost 2 bases and the J gene lost 4 bases, with 8 bases spanning the gap. The CDR3 has 13 residues.

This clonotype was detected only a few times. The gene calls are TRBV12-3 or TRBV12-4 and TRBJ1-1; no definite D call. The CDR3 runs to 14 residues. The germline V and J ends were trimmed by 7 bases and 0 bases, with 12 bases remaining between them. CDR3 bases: TGTGCCAGCACCCTGGGCCAGGTGAACACTGAAGCTTTCTTT. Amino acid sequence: CASTLGQVNTEAFF.

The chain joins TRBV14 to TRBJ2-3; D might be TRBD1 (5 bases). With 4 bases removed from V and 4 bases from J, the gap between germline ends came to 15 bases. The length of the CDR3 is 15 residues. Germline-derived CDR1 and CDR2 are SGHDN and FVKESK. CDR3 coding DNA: TGTGCCAGCAGCCTAGCCGACAGCTTTGCAGATACGCAGTATTTT. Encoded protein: CASSLADSFADTQYF.

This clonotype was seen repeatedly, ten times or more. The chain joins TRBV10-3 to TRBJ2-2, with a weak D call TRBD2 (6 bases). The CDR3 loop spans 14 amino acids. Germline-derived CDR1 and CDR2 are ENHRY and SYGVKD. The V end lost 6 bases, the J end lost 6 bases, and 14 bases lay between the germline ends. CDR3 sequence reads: CAISFDRRAGELFF. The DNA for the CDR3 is TGTGCCATCAGCTTCGACCGGAGGGCCGGGGAGCTGTTTTTT.

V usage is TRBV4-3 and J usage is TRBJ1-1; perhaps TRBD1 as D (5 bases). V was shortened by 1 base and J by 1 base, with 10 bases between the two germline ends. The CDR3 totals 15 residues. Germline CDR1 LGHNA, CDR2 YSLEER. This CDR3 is CASSQGGTANTEAFF. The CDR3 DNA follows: TGCGCCAGCAGCCAAGGAGGGACGGCGAACACTGAAGCTTTCTTT.

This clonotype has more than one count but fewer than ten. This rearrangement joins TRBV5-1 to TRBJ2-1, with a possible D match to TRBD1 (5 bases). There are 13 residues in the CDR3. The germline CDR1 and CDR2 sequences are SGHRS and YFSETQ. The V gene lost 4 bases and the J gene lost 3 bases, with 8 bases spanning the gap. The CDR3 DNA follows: TGCGCCAGCAGCACGGACATCTACAATGAGCAGTTCTTC. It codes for CASSTDIYNEQFF.